This TCR beta chain was sequenced for a study of identical twins. TCRdb processed the 5' RACE reads anew with MiXCR; each CDR3 protein has one entry. This sample has 350,000 to 450,000 distinct CDR3 sequences, with less than 20% found just once. The CDR3 extends over 13 amino acids. Trimming took off 2 bases at V and 0 bases at J, with 7 bases between the two ends. Germline values: CDR1 SQVTM, CDR2 ANQGSEA. Every sampled donor was Caucasian and healthy. Study-wide findings and caveats: Conclusions were drawn cross-sectionally by statistical analysis, without following the same donors. Out-of-frame alpha sequences shared between twins exhibited an excess of low generation probability. The study found that models underestimated out-of-frame TCR alpha sharing in monozygotic twins.

This clonotype was counted at least ten times. The antigen is not known. The sample consisted of naive T cells sorted from blood. This TCR was sampled from a man aged 45-65 years in good health. This chain uses TRBV29-1 with TRBJ1-1, with D perhaps matching TRBD1 (6 bases). The CDR3 region has the DNA TGCAGCGTTGAATGGGGGCTGAACACTGAAGCTTTCTTT. Its translation is CSVEWGLNTEAFF.